This T cell receptor (beta chain) was captured by sequencing in a study of identical twins. Study results and limitations: Abundant beta clonotypes from cord blood had fewer insertions, unlike memory repertoires, which showed none.

All donors comprised healthy Caucasians. Unique molecular identifiers were present on cDNA, and template switching added a universal primer site. TCRdb fed the 5' RACE reads into MiXCR, producing one record per CDR3 protein. The table includes over 200,000 distinct CDR3 sequences, about 10% detected once. In germline, CDR1 is DFQATT, CDR2 SNEGSKA (reference sequence). CDR3 length equals 14 residues. V dropped 3 bases and J dropped 7 bases, with 13 bases sitting between them. This clonotype was picked up many times. Its antigen is not identified. The chain uses TRBV20-1 and TRBJ1-6, with D uncertain. Sequencing used memory T cells sorted from blood. The receptor comes from a man aged 45-60 years in good health. In nucleotides, the CDR3 is TGCAGTGCTAGTTCTGACATCTACAATTCACCCCTCCACTTT. This gives the protein CSASSDIYNSPLHF.